This T cell receptor (beta chain) originates from a study of T cell responses to AZD1222 COVID-19 vaccine. Produced via immunoSEQ multiplex PCR; TCRdb's table is partial and in-frame only. The sample consists of about 85,000 clones, 65% to 90% of them appearing once. The germline CDR1 and CDR2 sequences are LGHDT and YNNKEL (reference sequence). V was pared by 4 bases and J by 7 bases, with 7 bases of the junction left unmatched. The CDR3 sequence is 13 residues long. J is TRBJ2-7 and V is TRBV3-1 (or the pseudogene TRBV3-2); 7 bases agree with TRBD2. The receptor comes from an adult in good health. This specimen was peripheral blood, taken on day 0 of AZD1222 vaccination. CDR3 DNA sequence: TGTGCCAGCAGCCCCCTCGGCGGGGGAGAGCAGTACTTC. Encoded protein: CASSPLGGGEQYF.